These 8 T cell receptor delta chains came from one sample sequenced in a study of gamma-delta T cells after stem cell transplantation. TCRdb reanalysed the RT-PCR reads via CATT. Of some 16,000 delta-chain clones in the sample, 9% to 9.5% were seen once. Sample: gamma-delta T cells. The receptors were gathered from a human donor. It is not recorded whose cells these are; they may come from a transplant donor.

This clone occurred many times. TCRdb has a much larger clone's protein, which differs at residue 16 from the translation of this DNA, likely because of a read error; what is shown is the protein translated from the DNA. The gene calls are TRDV2 and TRDJ1, with 11 bases lining up with TRDD3. The CDR3 runs 17 residues. Germline CDR1 is GEAIGNYY and CDR2 is EKD. CDR3 bases: TGTGCCTGTGACTCTCTCATGGGGGATACGGTCACCGATAAACTCACCTTT. Protein: CACDSLMGDTVTDKLTF.

This clone occurred a few times. This DNA translates differently at residue 6 from the TCRdb protein, which is that of a much larger clone; a read error is likely, and the protein shown is the DNA's own translation. The rearrangement uses TRDV1 and TRDJ1, with D possibly matching TRDD3 (6 bases). This CDR3 is built from 21 residues. CDR1 and CDR2 from the germline V gene are TSWWSYY and QGS. The V gene lost 2 bases and the J gene lost 0 bases, with 28 bases spanning the gap. CDR3 protein: CALGEVVALQLGARYTDKLIF. In nucleotides, the CDR3 is TGTGCTCTTGGGGAAGTGGTAGCCCTACAGTTGGGGGCCAGGTACACCGATAAACTCATCTTT.

The table lists this clone with many counts. The protein that TCRdb holds for this DNA derives from a much larger clone and differs from the translated DNA at residue 3, which likely indicates a read error; the protein shown here is translated from the DNA. The chain links TRDV2 to TRDJ1, with 10 bases aligning to TRDD3. Germline V lookup: CDR1 GEAIGNYY, CDR2 EKD. This CDR3 has 18 residues. The CDR3 spells CASDRGGDTRSYTDKLIF. The CDR3 DNA is TGTGCCAGTGACAGAGGGGGGGATACGCGATCTTACACCGATAAACTCATCTTT.

This clone was found a few times. TCRdb assigns this DNA the protein of a much larger clone, which departs from its translation at residue 9; this likely reflects a read error, and the protein shown comes from translating the DNA. This chain joins TRDV2 and TRDJ1, with unresolved D. In germline, CDR1 is GEAIGNYY, CDR2 EKD. This CDR3 contains 16 residues. V was pared by 0 bases and J by 0 bases, with 13 bases between. As DNA, the CDR3 is TGTGCCTGTGACACCGCGGGCCCCGCGTACACCGATAAACTCATCTTT. It encodes CACDTAGPAYTDKLIF.

For this clone: A read error is the likely source, as a far larger clone sits one nucleotide away. Other DNA variants within this sample encode the same CDR3. CDR3 DNA: TGTGCCTGTGACTCTCTTGCCTGGGACACCCGACAGATGTTTTTC. Amino acid sequence: CACDSLAWDTRQMFF. This rearrangement joins TRDV2 to TRDJ3; no clear D. The germline V gene has CDR1 GEAIGNYY and CDR2 EKD. This CDR3 is built from 15 residues. The V gene lost 3 bases and the J gene lost 2 bases, with 7 bases spanning the gap.

This clone has at least ten counts. TCRdb has a much larger clone's protein, which differs at residue 7 from the translation of this DNA, likely because of a read error; what is shown is the protein translated from the DNA. Other DNA sequences in the same sample also yield this CDR3. V is TRDV2 and J is TRDJ3; TRDD3 aligns across 10 bases. J lost 1 base, V lost 0 bases, and 5 bases had no gene match. The germline V gene has CDR1 GEAIGNYY and CDR2 EKD. The CDR3 sequence is 19 residues long. The CDR3 is CACDTGWGDTSWDTRQMFF. The CDR3, as DNA: TGTGCCTGTGACACCGGTTGGGGGGATACGTCCTGGGACACCCGACAGATGTTTTTC.

This clone occurred a few times. A much larger clone sits a single nucleotide away, making a read error possible. Other nucleotide sequences from this sample produce the same CDR3. In DNA, the CDR3 is TGCGCCTTTAAAGGTTGGATTTGCGATAAACTCATCTTT. It encodes CAFKGWICDKLIF. This rearrangement joins TRDV3 to TRDJ1; D gene ambiguous. Germline assignment: CDR1 TVYSNPD and CDR2 GDNSRS (reference sequence). The CDR3 is 13 residues long.

This clone was seen many times. TCRdb attributes to this sequence the protein of a much larger clone, which differs from the DNA translation at residue 7; a read error is likely, and the protein displayed is translated from the DNA. Other DNA sequences of this sample code for an identical CDR3. The chain uses TRDV2 and TRDJ1; maybe TRDD3 (5 bases). The germline gives CDR1 GEAIGNYY, CDR2 EKD. Trimming left V 2 bases short and J 0 bases short, with 18 bases between. The CDR3 is 17 amino acids. As DNA, the CDR3 is TGTGCCTGTGACAGACTGGTGGATGCGCTGTACACCGATAAACTCATCTTT. This codes for CACDRLVDALYTDKLIF.